This TCR beta chain was identified in a study of blood T cell repertoires in COVID-19. Looking at the study overall: Spain, Italy and the United States supplied samples that represented acute and convalescent COVID-19. T cells, B-cell-depleted T cells, or PBMCs supplied cDNA or gDNA.

Original data processing: How many nucleated cells were present was estimated from reference gene primer amplification. Some clones are missing from TCRdb's copy, which holds only in-frame ones; the method was immunoSEQ multiplex PCR. The V and J calls and clone size were taken over from that table, and D and trimming were inferred from the DNA. The sample contains 110,000 or so clones, around 83% of which appear only once. The receptor comes from a woman over 75 with active or convalescent COVID-19. Sequenced: peripheral blood.

This CDR3 reads CASSHSGRTDTQYF. In DNA form, the CDR3 reads TGCGCCAGCAGCCATAGCGGGAGGACAGATACGCAGTATTTT. This chain uses TRBV5-1 with TRBJ2-3; 10 bases map to TRBD2. CDR1 is SGHRS and CDR2 is YFSETQ in the germline V gene. CDR3 length: 14 residues. V shed 4 bases, J shed 3 bases, and the junction held 2 bases outside the gene matches.